The 6 T cell receptor beta chains below come from one sample, sequenced in a study of persistence of HIV-infected CD4 T cells. Nonspecific anti-CD3/anti-CD28 bead stimulation represents the broad CD4+ T cell repertoire. Responding CD4+ T cells were sorted by upregulation of both CD40 ligand and CD69. The libraries were made with immunoSEQ version 4 in survey mode. The method was immunoSEQ multiplex PCR; TCRdb's version includes in-frame clones alone and lacks a portion of them. Altogether fewer than 50,000 clones are present, 90% to 95% being singletons, with the ten largest covering 1.5% to 2%. Their recognized antigens are unknown. Sequenced here: CD4+ T cells sorted from PBMCs after roughly 17-hour stimulation, sampled from a patient who received antiretroviral therapy. These receptors came from an adult man with HIV who was CMV-seropositive.

V and J are TRBV6-5 and TRBJ2-5; D unresolved. Per the germline V gene, CDR1 is MNHEY and CDR2 is SVGAGI. The CDR3 is 10 residues long. V lost 6 bases and J lost 5, with 4 bases in between. The CDR3 is CASRVETQYF. Written as DNA, the CDR3 is TGTGCCAGCAGGGTTGAGACCCAGTACTTC.

CDR3: CASSVQQGPYEQYF. The CDR3 nucleotides read TGTGCCAGCAGCGTCCAACAGGGACCCTACGAGCAGTACTTC. This sequence joins TRBV7-9 and TRBJ2-7; tentative D call: TRBD1 (6 bases). Germline CDR1 and CDR2: SEHNR and FQNEAQ (reference sequence). V was trimmed by 5 bases and J by 2 bases, leaving 13 bases between them. This CDR3 has 14 residues. Supplemented by reference TRBV7-9 and TRBJ2-7, the full variable domain reads DTGVSQNPRHKITKRGQNVTFRCDPISEHNRLYWYRQTLGQGPEFLTYFQNEAQLEKSRLLSDRFSAERPKGSFSTLEIQRTEQGDSAMYLCASSVQQGPYEQYFGPGTRLTVT.

V gene TRBV7-7 combines with J gene TRBJ2-2, with 7 bases identical to TRBD2. This CDR3 comprises 15 residues. The V and J ends lost 2 bases and 3 bases, in that order; junction bases with no gene match: 3. CDR1 SSHAT and CDR2 FNYEAQ come from the germline V gene (reference sequence). The chain's CDR3 is CASSLRGVDTGELFF. CDR3 sequence (DNA): TGTGCCAGCAGCTTACGGGGGGTGGACACCGGGGAGCTGTTTTTT.

This clone occurred a few times. This chain uses TRBV5-4 with TRBJ2-3, with D possibly called TRBD1 or TRBD2 (5 bases each). V was pared by 6 bases and J by 2 bases, with 13 bases between. Germline CDR1 and CDR2: SGHNT and YYREEE (reference sequence). The CDR3 totals 14 residues. CDR3 coding DNA: TGTGCCAGCACACGGGACGGATCCACAGATACGCAGTATTTT. Encoded protein: CASTRDGSTDTQYF.

This rearrangement joins TRBV5-1 to TRBJ2-7; 10 bases align to TRBD1. The germline V gene has CDR1 SGHRS and CDR2 YFSETQ. The length of the CDR3 is 16 residues. V trimming: 0 bases; J trimming: 2 bases; junction bases outside the gene matches: 5. For the CDR3, the DNA is TGCGCCAGCAGCTTGGAGGGGACAGGGGTGGCCTACGAGCAGTACTTC. It specifies CASSLEGTGVAYEQYF.

The V gene is TRBV6-6, the J gene TRBJ1-2; 7 bases are a match to TRBD1. In germline, CDR1 is MNHNY, CDR2 SVGAGI (reference sequence). J gave up 2 bases and V 5 bases, and 2 bases lay outside the gene matches. The CDR3 covers 13 residues. The CDR3 region has the DNA TGTGCCAGCAGTCGGGGACAGAACTATGGCTACACCTTC. Translated, it gives CASSRGQNYGYTF.